The subject of this entry is one T cell receptor (beta chain). What it binds is not known. Combination of CD45RO+ cells with CCR7-negative CD45RA+ TemRA cells was used for CD8 memory. This sample is part of a study of shared clonotypes between healthy human individuals. Study-level results: An anticipated effect of sequencing depth on clonotype sharing among donors was recognized. Across a handful of donors, naive CD4 shared 5% to 5.5%, naive CD8 around 4%, memory CD4 roughly 2.2%, memory CD8 over 0.3%.

The length of the CDR3 is 16 residues. Trimming removed 3 bases from V and 7 bases from J; junction bases left unmatched: 13. Germline CDR1 reads SGDLS; CDR2 reads YYNGEE. The method was immunoSEQ multiplex PCR; TCRdb's version includes in-frame clones alone and lacks a portion of them. The sample has roughly 660,000 clones, about 92% seen once. This TCR was sampled from a man between 18 and 35 years old in good health. Some clones in this sample may be carry-over from other donors' samples. Source material: memory CD8+ T cells from PBMCs. Specified subset: CD45RO+ cells pooled with CCR7-negative TemRA cells. The rearrangement joins TRBV9 to TRBJ2-1; TRBD2 aligns across 7 bases. In nucleotides, the CDR3 is TGTGCCAGCAGCGACGGGGGAGGGCCGACGGGGAATGAGCAGTTCTTC. It yields the protein CASSDGGGPTGNEQFF.